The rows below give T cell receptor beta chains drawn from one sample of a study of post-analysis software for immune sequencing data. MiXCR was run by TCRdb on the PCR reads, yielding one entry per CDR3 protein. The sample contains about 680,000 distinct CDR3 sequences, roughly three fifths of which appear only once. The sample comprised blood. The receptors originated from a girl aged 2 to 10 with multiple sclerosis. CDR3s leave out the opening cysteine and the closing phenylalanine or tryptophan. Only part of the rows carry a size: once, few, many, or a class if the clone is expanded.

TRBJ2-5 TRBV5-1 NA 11 ASSLPDQETQY
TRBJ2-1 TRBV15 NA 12 ATSTGSSYNEQF
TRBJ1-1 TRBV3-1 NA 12 ASSQDLVNTEAF
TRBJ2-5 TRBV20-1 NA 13 SATQGQGASETQY
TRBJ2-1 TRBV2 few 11 ASSKGTYNEQF
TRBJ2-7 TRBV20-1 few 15 SARDPDRGIRSYEQY
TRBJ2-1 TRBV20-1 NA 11 GGRAPSYNEQF
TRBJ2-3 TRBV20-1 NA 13 SARDGTLVADTQY
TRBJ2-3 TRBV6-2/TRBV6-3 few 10 ASSAYWDTQY
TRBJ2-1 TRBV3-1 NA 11 ASSQIGSDEQF
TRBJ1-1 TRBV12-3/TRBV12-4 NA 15 ASSWKGQGKGKTKAF
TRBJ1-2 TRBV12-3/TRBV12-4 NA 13 ASRPQDSGNYGYT
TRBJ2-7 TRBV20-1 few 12 SAKTGGLPEEQY
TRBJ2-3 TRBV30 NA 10 AWSGGTDTQY
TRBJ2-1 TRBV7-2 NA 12 ASTSWGGGAEQF
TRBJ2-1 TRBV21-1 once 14 ASSKDFQGPYNEQF
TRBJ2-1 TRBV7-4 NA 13 ASTILRELENEQF
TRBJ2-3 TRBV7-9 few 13 ASLARGGVGDTQY
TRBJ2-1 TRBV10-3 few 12 AISQLAGDNEQF
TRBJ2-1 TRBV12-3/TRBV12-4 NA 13 ASSIWDRGFNEQF
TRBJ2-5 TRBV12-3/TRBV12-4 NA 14 ASSFPGTINPETQY
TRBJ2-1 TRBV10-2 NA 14 ASSPGQISGYNEQF
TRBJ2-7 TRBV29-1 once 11 GISGTGAHEQY
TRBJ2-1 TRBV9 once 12 ASSASLVGDEQF
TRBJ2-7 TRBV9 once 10 ASSGQGREQY
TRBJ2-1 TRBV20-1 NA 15 SARVPGTMSSYNEQF
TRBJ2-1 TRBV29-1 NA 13 SVAAGTGLTNEQF
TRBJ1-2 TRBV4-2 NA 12 ASSQDLENYGYT
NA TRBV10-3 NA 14 AISESFRDFQETQY
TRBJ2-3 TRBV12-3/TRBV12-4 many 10 ASSLSRDTQY
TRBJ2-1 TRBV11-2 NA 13 ASSVSGRALNEQF
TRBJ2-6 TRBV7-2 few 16 ASSLARLRGSGANVLT
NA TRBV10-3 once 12 AINRQGASYEQY
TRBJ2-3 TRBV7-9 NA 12 ASSPDGSTDTQY
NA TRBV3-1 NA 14 ASSQPLAGVLQTQY
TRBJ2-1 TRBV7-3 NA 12 ASSLTVAINEQF
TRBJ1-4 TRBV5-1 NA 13 ASRGQGATNEKLF
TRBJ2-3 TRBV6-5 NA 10 ASRSSSDTQY
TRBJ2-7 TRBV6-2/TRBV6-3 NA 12 ASSYESRPYEQY
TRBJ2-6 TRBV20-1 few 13 SARDRANGANVLT